The next 9 T cell receptor beta chains were all read from a single sample in a study of T cell responses to AZD1222 COVID-19 vaccine. The data were produced by immunoSEQ multiplex PCR, yet TCRdb's version contains in-frame clones alone and is incomplete. The sample includes under 150,000 clones, 85% to 95% of them seen just once. Sequenced here: peripheral blood, sampled on day 0 of AZD1222 vaccination. These receptors all stem from an adult in good health.

J is TRBJ2-5 and V is TRBV3-1 (or the pseudogene TRBV3-2); D gene ambiguous. With 4 bases removed from V and 4 bases from J, the gap between germline ends came to 7 bases. CDR1 and CDR2 (germline): LGHDT, YNNKEL (reference sequence). This CDR3 contains 12 residues. CDR3 DNA: TGTGCCAGCAGCCTGACCCGAGAGACCCAGTACTTC. Protein: CASSLTRETQYF.

The chain links TRBV27 to TRBJ1-4; TRBD1 matches 9 bases. V gave up 4 bases and J gave up 10 bases; unmatched junction bases: 10. Germline V gene lookup returns CDR1 MNHEY and CDR2 SMNVEV (reference sequence). The CDR3 length is 15 residues. Written as DNA, the CDR3 is TGTGCCAGCAGTTCCCGGGACAGGGATAGAGGAAAACTGTTTTTT. This sequence encodes CASSSRDRDRGKLFF.

The chain uses TRBV28 and TRBJ2-5; maybe TRBD1 (6 bases). This CDR3 contains 13 residues. V was clipped by 8 bases and J by 1 base, with 11 bases between them. CDR1 is MDHEN, CDR2 SYDVKM, per germline. Written as DNA, the CDR3 is TGTGCCAGCCTACAGGGACCCCAAGAGACCCAGTACTTC. Its protein product is CASLQGPQETQYF.

The J gene is TRBJ2-2, the V gene TRBV30; the match to TRBD2 covers 9 bases. With V trimmed by 2 bases and J by 6 bases, 13 bases remained unmatched. The germline V gene encodes CDR1 GTSNPN and CDR2 SVGIG (reference sequence). CDR3 length: 17 residues. The DNA for the CDR3 is TGTGCCTGGAGTTCCATGAGGCGGGGGGGCCCGGCCGGGGAGCTGTTTTTT. Translation: CAWSSMRRGGPAGELFF. Together with reference TRBV30 and TRBJ2-2, the CDR3 gives the full variable domain: SQTIHQWPATLVQPVGSPLSLECTVEGTSNPNLYWYRQAAGRGLQLLFYSVGIGQISSEVPQNLSASRPQDRQFILSSKKLLLSDSGFYLCAWSSMRRGGPAGELFFGEGSRLTVL.

This clone appeared once. The V and J genes are TRBV7-8 and TRBJ1-5, with no clear D. Germline V lookup: CDR1 SGHVS, CDR2 FQNEAQ. V was shortened by 0 bases and J by 9 bases, with 6 bases between the two germline ends. The CDR3 is 12 residues long. The CDR3 coding sequence is TGTGCCAGCAGCTTAGCGCAAAGGCCCCAGCATTTT. This sequence encodes CASSLAQRPQHF.

The count of this clone is one. The chain recombines TRBV28 with TRBJ2-1; 10 bases map to TRBD2. This CDR3 is 17 amino acids long. Per the germline V gene, CDR1 is MDHEN and CDR2 is SYDVKM. After removal of 1 base from V and 4 bases from J, the junction contained 7 bases not matched to a gene. CDR3 DNA: TGTGCCAGCAGTTTATCCCCCGGGACTAGCGAGTACAATGAGCAGTTCTTC. This sequence encodes CASSLSPGTSEYNEQFF.

The genes are TRBV18 and TRBJ2-5; D ambiguous. The CDR3 is 13 residues long. V was shortened by 3 bases and J by 5 bases, with 10 bases between the two germline ends. Germline V gives CDR1 KGHSH, CDR2 LQKENI. This chain's CDR3 is CASSPAVGETQYF. DNA for the CDR3: TGTGCCAGCTCACCCGCGGTCGGGGAGACCCAGTACTTC.

The chain employs TRBV27 and TRBJ2-2, with 10 bases identical to TRBD1. CDR3 length equals 18 residues. CDR1 and CDR2 (germline): MNHEY, SMNVEV (reference sequence). V was pared by 4 bases and J by 7 bases, with 15 bases of the junction left unmatched. The CDR3: CASSSSPGQGLHSGELFF. The CDR3 DNA follows: TGTGCCAGCAGTTCGTCCCCGGGACAGGGGCTTCATAGCGGGGAGCTGTTTTTT.

The J gene is TRBJ1-5, the V gene TRBV28; TRBD1 is a possible D gene (6 bases). CDR1 is MDHEN, CDR2 SYDVKM, per germline. This CDR3 region has 13 residues. Trimming removed 8 bases from V and 7 bases from J, with 15 bases in between. Here the CDR3 reads CASLNRDGQPQHF. The CDR3 DNA follows: TGTGCCAGCCTAAACAGGGACGGGCAGCCCCAGCATTTT.